This T cell receptor beta chain was sequenced during a study of T cells expressing NK-cell markers. Overall study: Investigators obtained TCR beta repertoires from sorted CD3+CD56+NKG2C+, CD3+CD56+NKG2C- and CD3+CD56-NKG2C+ T cells. The study sequenced eight donors, seven HCMV-seropositive and one seronegative.

Study results and caveats: Roughly 6 of the donors carried dominant NKG2C+ clonotypes that took up about 1.0-7.0% of their CD8+ T cells.

The CDR3 loop spans 13 amino acids. On this clonotype itself: Its antigen is not identified.

Libraries used 5'RACE template switching adding universal primer site and UMIs. Following a re-call of the 5' RACE reads, TCRdb has one entry per CDR3 protein and lacks DNA. In total, the table holds about half a million distinct CDR3 sequences. This sequence was found in a woman aged 45-59 years in good health. The rearrangement links TRBV12-3 or TRBV12-4 to TRBJ1-1; the TRBD1 assignment by TCRdb is unverifiable without DNA. Sequencing used blood T cells: a sorted CD56 or NKG2C T cell subset, CD4+ or CD8+ T cells, or bulk PBMC T cells (not recorded which). CDR3 loop: CASSRYYRDSAFF.